The 3 T cell receptor beta chains below come from one sample, sequenced in a study of PD-1 blockade in mismatch repair-deficient tumors. Profiling relied on immunoSEQ multiplex PCR, and the TCRdb table lists in-frame clones only, not all of them. The sample holds 25,000 to 30,000 clones, roughly 80% seen once. Here the sequenced sample was PBMCs, taken before pembrolizumab treatment. These TCRs come from an adult with mismatch repair-deficient cancer.

The chain has TRBV19 and TRBJ1-2; TRBD1 aligns across 10 bases. In germline, CDR1 is LNHDA, CDR2 SQIVND (reference sequence). The CDR3 sequence is 15 residues long. Trimming at V came to 5 bases and at J to 7 bases, leaving 10 bases not matched to a gene. For the CDR3, the DNA is TGTGCCAGTAGTGTGACATGGGACAGGGGAGCTGGCTACACCTTC. It is translated as CASSVTWDRGAGYTF.

This clone was observed once. The rearrangement links TRBV27 to TRBJ2-1; TRBD2 aligns across 9 bases. The CDR3 loop spans 14 amino acids. The germline gives CDR1 MNHEY, CDR2 SMNVEV (reference sequence). The junction had 4 bases not matched to a gene; V was cut back by 8 bases and J by 2 bases. This chain's CDR3 is CASGRLAAYNEQFF. The CDR3 nucleotides are TGTGCCAGCGGAAGACTAGCGGCCTACAATGAGCAGTTCTTC.

V and J are TRBV30 and TRBJ2-3; 9 nucleotides align to TRBD2. The junction had 11 bases not matched to a gene; V was cut back by 4 bases and J by 3 bases. The CDR3 contains 16 residues. Germline values: CDR1 GTSNPN, CDR2 SVGIG (reference sequence). As DNA, the CDR3 is TGTGCCTGGAAGAAGGAGCGGGAGGTTACAACAGATACGCAGTATTTT. The encoded protein is CAWKKEREVTTDTQYF.